This T cell receptor (beta chain) was sequenced during a study of blood T cell repertoires in COVID-19. About the research overall: T cells, B-cell-depleted T cells, or PBMCs provided the cDNA or gDNA that served as material.

Generated by immunoSEQ multiplex PCR, the TCRdb table keeps only in-frame clones and is missing some. The data hold approximately 170,000 clones, with approximately 79% observed a single time. The V end lost 2 bases, the J end lost 0 bases, and 7 bases lay between the germline ends. The germline gives CDR1 LGHDT, CDR2 YNNKEL (reference sequence). The CDR3 runs to 14 residues. The sequenced sample consisted of peripheral blood. The source of this sequence is a woman aged 45-60 years with acute or convalescent COVID-19. The gene calls are TRBV3-1 (or the pseudogene TRBV3-2) and TRBJ1-2, with D perhaps matching TRBD1 (6 bases). The DNA of the CDR3 is TGTGCCAGCAGCCAATGGACAGCTAACTATGGCTACACCTTC. Its translation: CASSQWTANYGYTF.